This passage covers 23 T cell receptor beta chains from one sample sequenced in a study of a mutant IDH1 vaccine in newly diagnosed glioma. Sequenced by immunoSEQ multiplex PCR; TCRdb stores in-frame clones only, minus some. This table holds 65,000 to 70,000 clones, around 82% found once. As for time point: baseline, week 1 (first vaccination visit). Treatment here: pre-vaccination baseline after standard-of-care therapy. Sequenced here: peripheral blood mononuclear cells (PBMCs), sampled from a glioma patient treated with radiotherapy, temozolomide or both. These receptors were collected from a woman aged 18-29 years with glioma. Some clones in this sample may be carry-over from other donors' samples.

This chain links TRBV4-2 with TRBJ2-1; no reliable D call. From germline, CDR1 is LGHNA and CDR2 YNFKEQ. Trimming removed 4 bases at V and 10 bases at J, with 17 bases between. The CDR3 contains 14 residues. CDR3 sequence (DNA): TGTGCCAGCAGCCCCCCGAACCCGATAGGCGAGCAGTTCTTC. It codes for CASSPPNPIGEQFF.

This clone has a handful of counts. This chain uses TRBV6-1 with TRBJ1-4, with 7 bases aligning to TRBD1. The CDR3 is made up of 13 amino acids. Germline V gene data show CDR1 as MNHNS and CDR2 as SASEGT. With V trimmed by 5 bases and J by 8 bases, 5 bases remained unmatched. The CDR3: CASSYNRGEKLFF. The CDR3 DNA is TGTGCCAGCAGTTATAACAGGGGAGAAAAACTGTTTTTT.

J is TRBJ1-1 and V is TRBV4-2; D is uncertain. The CDR3 is made up of 15 amino acids. Germline assignment: CDR1 LGHNA and CDR2 YNFKEQ. Trimming pared 1 base from V and 0 bases from J, leaving 9 bases between. CDR3 region: CASSQGHGMNTEAFF. In DNA form, the CDR3 reads TGTGCCAGCAGCCAAGGACACGGTATGAACACTGAAGCTTTCTTT.

Here the CDR3 reads CASPGQENSPLHF. CDR3 DNA: TGTGCCAGCCCTGGACAGGAAAATTCACCCCTCCACTTT. The gene calls are TRBV21-1 and TRBJ1-6; TRBD1 reflects the table's D call only, with no check against the DNA. TRBV21-1 is a documented pseudogene. CDR3 length: 13 residues.

The chain is built from TRBV30 and TRBJ1-2, with unresolved D. There are 14 residues in the CDR3. Germline V gene sequence: CDR1 GTSNPN, CDR2 SVGIG (reference sequence). Trimming removed 3 bases at V and 1 base at J, with 12 bases between. The CDR3 sequence is CAWRDPHINYGYTF. Here the CDR3 DNA reads TGTGCCTGGAGAGACCCACACATTAACTATGGCTACACCTTC. Full variable domain (outside the CDR3, taken from reference TRBV30 and TRBJ1-2): SQTIHQWPATLVQPVGSPLSLECTVEGTSNPNLYWYRQAAGRGLQLLFYSVGIGQISSEVPQNLSASRPQDRQFILSSKKLLLSDSGFYLCAWRDPHINYGYTFGSGTRLTVV.

This clone was observed once. DNA of the CDR3: TGTGCCAGCAGTACAGGGGGCGCAGTGTTCGAGCAGTACTTC. Protein product: CASSTGGAVFEQYF. This sequence joins TRBV6-5 and TRBJ2-7; 9 nucleotides agree with TRBD1. This CDR3 has 14 amino acids. Germline CDR1 is MNHEY and CDR2 is SVGAGI. V lost 5 bases to trimming and J lost 6 bases; unmatched junction nucleotides: 8.

The chain's CDR3 is CASSKTLIETQYF. The DNA for the CDR3 is TGTGCCAGCAGCAAGACTCTGATAGAGACCCAGTACTTC. The V and J genes are TRBV5-4 and TRBJ2-5; D remains ambiguous. This CDR3 has 13 amino acids. The germline gives CDR1 SGHNT, CDR2 YYREEE (reference sequence). With 4 bases removed from V and 4 bases from J, the gap between germline ends came to 11 bases. Using reference TRBV5-4 and TRBJ2-5 for the parts outside the CDR3, the full variable domain is ETGVTQSPTHLIKTRGQQVTLRCSSQSGHNTVSWYQQALGQGPQFIFQYYREEENGRGNFPPRFSGLQFPNYSSELNVNALELDDSALYLCASSKTLIETQYFGPGTRLLVL.

This clone has just one count. The rearrangement joins TRBV6-1 to TRBJ1-1, with 8 bases fitting TRBD1. CDR1 is MNHNS, CDR2 SASEGT, per germline. CDR3 length equals 14 residues. V shed 7 bases, J shed 6 bases, and the junction held 10 bases outside the gene matches. This chain's CDR3 is CASNGQGGRAEAFF. Written as DNA, the CDR3 is TGTGCCAGCAATGGACAGGGAGGGAGGGCTGAAGCTTTCTTT.

The chain links TRBV2 to TRBJ2-7; D is undetermined. V was clipped by 2 bases and J by 0 bases, with 5 bases between them. The germline CDR1 and CDR2 sequences are SNHLY and FYNNEI. This CDR3 comprises 13 residues. In DNA form, the CDR3 reads TGTGCCAGCAGTGAATCAGGCTCCTACGAGCAGTACTTC. This translates into CASSESGSYEQYF.

The genes are TRBV19 and TRBJ2-5; TRBD2 might be the D (5 bases). There are 13 residues in the CDR3. Between the trimmed V and J ends, which lost 8 bases and 4 bases, there was a span of 14 bases. Germline V gene sequence: CDR1 LNHDA, CDR2 SQIVND (reference sequence). This CDR3 is CASSSGISETQYF. For the CDR3, the DNA is TGTGCCAGTTCATCCGGGATCTCAGAGACCCAGTACTTC.

This clone was seen only a few times. The rearrangement uses TRBV6-5 and TRBJ1-1; tentative D call: TRBD1 (6 bases). Germline assignment: CDR1 MNHEY and CDR2 SVGAGI. V gave up 6 bases and J gave up 0 bases, with 14 bases separating them. The CDR3 covers 15 residues. This chain's CDR3 is CASRDPRDMNTEAFF. The CDR3 DNA sequence: TGTGCCAGCAGGGATCCCAGGGACATGAACACTGAAGCTTTCTTT.

This sequence joins TRBV7-6 and TRBJ2-2, with a possible D match to TRBD2 (5 bases). Germline V gene data show CDR1 as SGHVS and CDR2 as FNYEAQ. V lost 1 base to trimming and J lost 4 bases, with 16 bases between them. The length of the CDR3 is 17 residues. The CDR3 here is CASSLEVAGVGTGELFF. CDR3 coding DNA: TGTGCCAGCAGCTTAGAAGTCGCCGGGGTGGGCACCGGGGAGCTGTTTTTT.

The genes are TRBV5-1 and TRBJ1-3, with D hard to call. Trimming removed 4 bases from V and 1 base from J, with 9 bases in between. The CDR3 spans 14 residues. Germline-derived CDR1 and CDR2 are SGHRS and YFSETQ. For the CDR3, the DNA is TGCGCCAGCAGCACCGCTGGGTCTGGAAACACCATATATTTT. Protein: CASSTAGSGNTIYF.

This clone was observed once. The chain carries TRBV29-1 and TRBJ1-2; 9 nucleotides align to TRBD1. V was clipped by 4 bases and J by 7 bases; unmatched bases: 4. Germline V gives CDR1 SQVTM, CDR2 ANQGSEA. The CDR3 covers 12 residues. For the CDR3, the DNA is TGCAGCGTTGGAGGGACAGGGAGTGGCTACACCTTC. Protein: CSVGGTGSGYTF.

DNA of the CDR3: TGTGCCAGCAGGCAGGGGCCCCACTATGGCTACACCTTC. Its translation: CASRQGPHYGYTF. V gene TRBV6-5 combines with J gene TRBJ1-2; D is possibly TRBD1 (6 bases). This CDR3 is 13 amino acids long. The germline gives CDR1 MNHEY, CDR2 SVGAGI. Between the trimmed V and J ends, which lost 6 bases and 3 bases, there was a span of 11 bases.

This rearrangement joins TRBV5-6 to TRBJ2-1, with 9 bases lining up with TRBD2. CDR1 is SGHDT, CDR2 YYEEEE, per germline. The CDR3 consists of 16 residues. The junction had 10 bases not matched to a gene; V was cut back by 0 bases and J by 9 bases. CDR3 in DNA: TGTGCCAGCAGCTTGGCCGGTGCGGGAGGGAGAAGTGAGCAGTTCTTC. Translating gives CASSLAGAGGRSEQFF.

V and J are TRBV19 and TRBJ2-7; 7 nucleotides agree with TRBD1. This CDR3 is 12 amino acids long. V gave up 7 bases and J gave up 5 bases; unmatched junction bases: 5. Germline V CDR1 and CDR2: LNHDA, SQIVND (reference sequence). CDR3 sequence: CASTGTADEQYF. The CDR3 DNA is TGTGCCAGTACCGGGACAGCTGACGAGCAGTACTTC.

The J gene is TRBJ1-2, the V gene TRBV5-4, with 10 bases fitting TRBD1. The CDR3 contains 13 residues. The V segment lost 3 bases and the J segment 11 bases; nucleotides outside the gene matches: 7. Germline CDR1 and CDR2: SGHNT and YYREEE (reference sequence). The CDR3 bases are TGTGCCAGCAGCTGGGGGGGACAGGGGAGTTACACCTTC. It encodes CASSWGGQGSYTF.

This clone was seen more than once but under ten times. Other DNA sequences within the sample encode an identical CDR3. CDR3 region: CAWGQGGGTEAFF. The CDR3 DNA sequence: TGTGCCTGGGGACAGGGGGGTGGAACTGAAGCTTTCTTT. The J gene is TRBJ1-1, the V gene TRBV30, with 10 bases that match TRBD1. The CDR3 loop spans 13 amino acids. Germline CDR1 and CDR2: GTSNPN and SVGIG (reference sequence). V gave up 5 bases and J gave up 5 bases; unmatched junction bases: 5. Full variable domain (remainder filled in from reference TRBV30 and TRBJ1-1): SQTIHQWPATLVQPVGSPLSLECTVEGTSNPNLYWYRQAAGRGLQLLFYSVGIGQISSEVPQNLSASRPQDRQFILSSKKLLLSDSGFYLCAWGQGGGTEAFFGQGTRLTVV.

The rearrangement joins TRBV2 to TRBJ1-2; D is ambiguous. V lost 6 bases, J lost 8 bases, and 7 bases lay in between. Germline V gives CDR1 SNHLY, CDR2 FYNNEI. This CDR3 spans 10 amino acids. CDR3 in DNA: TGTGCCAGCAGCCTGGGGGGCTACACCTTC. The encoded protein is CASSLGGYTF.

The J gene is TRBJ2-2, the V gene TRBV2; D might be TRBD1 (6 bases). Trimming stripped 2 bases from V and 2 bases from J, with 15 bases between. This CDR3 region has 17 residues. Per the germline V gene, CDR1 is SNHLY and CDR2 is FYNNEI. CDR3 in DNA: TGTGCCAGCAGTGAAATGGGGCTGGGGGCCAACACCGGGGAGCTGTTTTTT. It specifies CASSEMGLGANTGELFF.

V is TRBV7-9 and J is TRBJ2-1; possible D gene TRBD2, 7 bases. The ends were cut back, 5 bases at V and 4 bases at J, with 15 bases in the middle. This CDR3 region has 15 residues. The germline gives CDR1 SEHNR, CDR2 FQNEAQ (reference sequence). CDR3 region: CASSRRGGIYNEQFF. In DNA, the CDR3 is TGTGCCAGCAGCCGAAGGGGGGGGATATACAATGAGCAGTTCTTC.

This chain connects TRBV28 to TRBJ1-1; D is unresolved. Germline values: CDR1 MDHEN, CDR2 SYDVKM. There are 11 residues in the CDR3. Trimming stripped 4 bases from V and 5 bases from J, with 5 bases between. The CDR3 DNA sequence: TGTGCCAGCAGTTCCGGGACTGAAGCTTTCTTT. This translates into CASSSGTEAFF.